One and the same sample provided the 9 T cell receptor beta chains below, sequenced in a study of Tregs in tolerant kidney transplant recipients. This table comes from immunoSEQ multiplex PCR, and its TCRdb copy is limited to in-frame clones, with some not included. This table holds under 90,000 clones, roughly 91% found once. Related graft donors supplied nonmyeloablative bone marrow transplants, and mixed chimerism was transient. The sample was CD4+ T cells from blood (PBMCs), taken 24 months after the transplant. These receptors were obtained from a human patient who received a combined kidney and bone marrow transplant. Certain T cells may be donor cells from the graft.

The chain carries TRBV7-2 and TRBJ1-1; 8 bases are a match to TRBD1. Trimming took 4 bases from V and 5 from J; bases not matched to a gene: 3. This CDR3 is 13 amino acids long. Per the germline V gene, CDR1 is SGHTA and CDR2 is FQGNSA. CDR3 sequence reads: CASSYRGRTEAFF. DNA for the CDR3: TGTGCCAGCAGCTACAGGGGGAGGACTGAAGCTTTCTTT.

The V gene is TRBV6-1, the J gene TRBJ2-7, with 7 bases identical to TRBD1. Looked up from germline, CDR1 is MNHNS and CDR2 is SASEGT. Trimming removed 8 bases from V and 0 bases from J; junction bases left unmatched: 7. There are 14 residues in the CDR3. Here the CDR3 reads CASSRQGDSYEQYF. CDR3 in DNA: TGTGCCAGCTCCCGACAGGGCGACTCCTACGAGCAGTACTTC.

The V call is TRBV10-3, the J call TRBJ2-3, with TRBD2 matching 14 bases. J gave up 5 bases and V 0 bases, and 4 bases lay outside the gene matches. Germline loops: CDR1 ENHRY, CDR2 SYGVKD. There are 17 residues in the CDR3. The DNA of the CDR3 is TGTGCCATCAGTGAGTCCGGACTAGCGGGGGGTGGAGATACGCAGTATTTT. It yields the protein CAISESGLAGGGDTQYF.

CDR3 bases: TGTGCCAGTAGTATTCCCGGGAGGGCCTCGTACGAGCAGTACTTC. Its translation is CASSIPGRASYEQYF. The chain recombines TRBV19 with TRBJ2-7; 8 bases fit TRBD2. The CDR3 totals 15 residues. Trimming cost V 3 bases and J 4 bases; bases outside gene matches: 8. Germline CDR1 and CDR2: LNHDA and SQIVND (reference sequence).

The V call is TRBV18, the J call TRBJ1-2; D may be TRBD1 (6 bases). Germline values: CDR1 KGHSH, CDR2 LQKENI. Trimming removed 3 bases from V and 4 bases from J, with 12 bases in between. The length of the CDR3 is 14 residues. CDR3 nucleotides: TGTGCCAGCTCACCCCAGGACAGCTTCTATGGCTACACCTTC. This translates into CASSPQDSFYGYTF.

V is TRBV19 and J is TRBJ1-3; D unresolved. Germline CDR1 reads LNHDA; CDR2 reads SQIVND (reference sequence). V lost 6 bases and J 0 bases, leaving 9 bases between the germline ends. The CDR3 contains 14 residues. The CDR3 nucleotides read TGTGCCAGTAGGGCGGCATACTCTGGAAACACCATATATTTT. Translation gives CASRAAYSGNTIYF.

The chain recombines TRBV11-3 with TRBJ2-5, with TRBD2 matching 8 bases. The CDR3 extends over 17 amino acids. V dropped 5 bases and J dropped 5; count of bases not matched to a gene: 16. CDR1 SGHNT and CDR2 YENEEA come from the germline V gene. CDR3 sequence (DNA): TGTGCCAGCAGCCCATCTTATGCCGGGAGGGCCGAGGAGACCCAGTACTTC. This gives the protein CASSPSYAGRAEETQYF.

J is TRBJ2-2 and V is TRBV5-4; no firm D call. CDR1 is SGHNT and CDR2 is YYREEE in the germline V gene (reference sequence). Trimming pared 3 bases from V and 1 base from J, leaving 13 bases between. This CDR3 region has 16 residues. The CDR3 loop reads CASSSPFPLNTGELFF. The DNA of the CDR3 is TGTGCCAGCAGCTCCCCTTTCCCCCTGAACACCGGGGAGCTGTTTTTT. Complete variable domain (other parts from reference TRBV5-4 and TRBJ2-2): ETGVTQSPTHLIKTRGQQVTLRCSSQSGHNTVSWYQQALGQGPQFIFQYYREEENGRGNFPPRFSGLQFPNYSSELNVNALELDDSALYLCASSSPFPLNTGELFFGEGSRLTVL.

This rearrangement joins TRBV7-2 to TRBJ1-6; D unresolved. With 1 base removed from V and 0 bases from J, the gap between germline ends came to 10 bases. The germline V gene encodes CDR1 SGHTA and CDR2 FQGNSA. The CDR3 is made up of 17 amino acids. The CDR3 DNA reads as TGTGCCAGCAGCTTAGAAACGCCCAGCTCCTATAATTCACCCCTCCACTTT. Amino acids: CASSLETPSSYNSPLHF.